This T cell receptor beta chain was captured in a study of cytomegalovirus exposure and HLA in healthy donors. Some clones are missing from TCRdb's copy, which holds only in-frame ones; the method was immunoSEQ multiplex PCR. The data show 200,000 to 300,000 clones, 75% to 90% seen once. Unmatched junction bases numbered 4, after V lost 0 bases and J lost 3 bases. CDR3 size: 15 residues. Germline V gene lookup returns CDR1 SEHNR and CDR2 FQNEAQ (reference sequence). This clone turned up a few times. The chain is built from TRBV7-9 and TRBJ2-7; 8 bases fit TRBD1. The sequence was obtained from a woman aged 25 to 39 in good health and CMV-seropositive. Sequenced sample: PBMCs. The CDR3 DNA sequence: TGTGCCAGCAGCTTAGCGGCAGGGGGCTTCTACGAGCAGTACTTC. Translating gives CASSLAAGGFYEQYF.